This T cell receptor beta chain appears in the sequencing data of a study of control samples from healthy donors and cancer patients. Libraries were prepared by immunoSEQ multiplex PCR; TCRdb keeps only in-frame clonotypes and omits some of them. The table has tens of thousands of clones, about 87% seen once. CDR1 is SGHTA and CDR2 is FQGNSA in the germline V gene. V lost 0 bases, J lost 0 bases, and 9 bases lay in between. The CDR3 has 15 residues. The material sequenced was PBMCs. The V call is TRBV7-2, the J call TRBJ2-7; unclear D gene. The origin of this receptor is a woman aged 60-75 years with head and neck cancer. CDR3 sequence: CASSLAWSNSYEQYF. The CDR3, as DNA: TGTGCCAGCAGCTTAGCCTGGAGTAACTCCTACGAGCAGTACTTC.